The 9 T cell receptor beta chains listed next were all sequenced from one sample in a study of T cell repertoires in ileal Crohn's disease (dated by TCRdb to about 2019). The sample's time point label, decoded: neoterminal ileum biopsy at postoperative endoscopy, about 6 months after surgery. Library prep was done by the immunoSEQ multiplex PCR assay. TCRdb carries this immuneACCESS record with in-frame sequences only. Its versions omit some clonotypes, under half of them owing to an unresolved V gene in the studies checked, with the rest unexplained. Recorded for this sample are approximately 11,000 clones; just under 75% of them occurred a single time. The ten biggest clones cover roughly 7.1% of the sample. Sequencing used ileal tissue. The receptor source for this set is an adult with Crohn's disease.

This clone was observed a single time. This rearrangement joins TRBV28 to TRBJ1-5; TRBD1 is a possible D gene (5 bases). The length of the CDR3 is 13 residues. V was pared by 7 bases and J by 5 bases, with 12 bases between. Germline CDR1 reads MDHEN; CDR2 reads SYDVKM. The CDR3 reads CASTAGKYQPQHF. CDR3 nucleotide sequence: TGTGCCAGCACCGCAGGGAAGTATCAGCCCCAGCATTTT.

This clone was observed once. The gene calls are TRBV7-9 and TRBJ2-1, with TRBD2 matching 8 bases. Germline CDR1 reads SEHNR; CDR2 reads FQNEAQ (reference sequence). This CDR3 comprises 13 residues. J was trimmed by 9 bases and V by 5 bases; bases with no gene match: 6. In DNA form, the CDR3 reads TGTGCCAGCAGCATGGGACTAGGGGCTGAGCAGTTCTTC. Its translation: CASSMGLGAEQFF. The variable domain in full, completed from reference TRBV7-9 and TRBJ2-1, reads DTGVSQNPRHKITKRGQNVTFRCDPISEHNRLYWYRQTLGQGPEFLTYFQNEAQLEKSRLLSDRFSAERPKGSFSTLEIQRTEQGDSAMYLCASSMGLGAEQFFGPGTRLTVL.

The V gene is TRBV7-2, the J gene TRBJ1-2; 7 nucleotides match TRBD1. The junction had 10 bases not matched to a gene; V was cut back by 4 bases and J by 2 bases. The germline V gene encodes CDR1 SGHTA and CDR2 FQGNSA. CDR3 length: 16 residues. For the CDR3, the DNA is TGTGCCAGCAGCTATTCACCAGGGGGTCGAAACTATGGCTACACCTTC. Amino acid sequence: CASSYSPGGRNYGYTF.

The V and J genes are TRBV7-3 and TRBJ1-2; a possible D gene is TRBD1 (5 bases). The CDR3 contains 16 residues. The V gene lost 5 bases and the J gene lost 4 bases, with 20 bases spanning the gap. From germline, CDR1 is SGHTA and CDR2 FQGTGA. The CDR3 spells CASSPRGGGEGYGYTF. In DNA, the CDR3 is TGTGCCAGCAGCCCACGGGGCGGGGGAGAGGGCTATGGCTACACCTTC.

The gene calls are TRBV20-1 and TRBJ1-1; D gene unclear. The CDR3 has 11 residues. The germline V gene encodes CDR1 DFQATT and CDR2 SNEGSKA (reference sequence). V was clipped by 6 bases and J by 3 bases, with 8 bases between them. The CDR3 nucleotides are TGCAGTGCCCTAGCGGACACTGAAGCTTTCTTT. Protein sequence: CSALADTEAFF.

This clone came up a few times. The chain is built from TRBV5-1 and TRBJ2-7; TRBD1 aligns across 9 bases. In germline, CDR1 is SGHRS, CDR2 YFSETQ. The CDR3 contains 14 residues. The V segment lost 8 bases and the J segment 2 bases; nucleotides outside the gene matches: 8. CDR3 nucleotide sequence: TGCGCCAGTAACATGGGGACAGGGCCCTACGAGCAGTACTTC. It yields the protein CASNMGTGPYEQYF.

This clone was recorded a few times. This chain joins TRBV29-1 and TRBJ1-1; a possible D gene is TRBD1 (5 bases). The CDR3 totals 15 residues. Trimming cost V 0 bases and J 5 bases, with 16 bases left between them. Germline CDR1 and CDR2: SQVTM and ANQGSEA. Here the CDR3 DNA reads TGCAGCGTTGAAGATAGGCGTGGGGCTTGGACTGAAGCTTTCTTT. It specifies CSVEDRRGAWTEAFF.

This clone was seen a few times. This rearrangement joins TRBV4-2 to TRBJ2-3, with 11 bases aligning to TRBD2. The length of the CDR3 is 16 residues. From germline, CDR1 is LGHNA and CDR2 YNFKEQ. V lost 0 bases, J lost 9 bases, and 8 bases stayed unmatched. CDR3 DNA sequence: TGTGCCAGCAGCCAAGATGGAACTAGCGGGAGCTGGACGCAGTATTTT. Residues: CASSQDGTSGSWTQYF.

The V gene is TRBV7-9, the J gene TRBJ2-7; maybe TRBD1 (6 bases). Trimming left V 7 bases short and J 3 bases short, with 19 bases between. The CDR3 runs to 15 residues. Germline values: CDR1 SEHNR, CDR2 FQNEAQ (reference sequence). CDR3 protein: CASTSGVGRDYEQYF. The CDR3 DNA follows: TGTGCCAGCACCTCAGGGGTGGGTAGAGACTACGAGCAGTACTTC.